What follows describes a single TCR beta chain. This entry comes from a study of T cell clones after liver transplantation. Overall study: As an antigen-independent comparator, third-party-reactive TCRbeta sequences came from pre-transplant mixed lymphocyte reactions.

The CDR3 loop spans 13 amino acids. From germline, CDR1 is MNHEY and CDR2 SMNVEV (reference sequence). Trimming took 4 bases from V and 10 from J, leaving 17 bases between them. Profiling relied on immunoSEQ multiplex PCR, and the TCRdb table lists in-frame clones only, not all of them. The sample has more than 95,000 clones, about 86% seen once. The sequence was obtained from a human patient who received a liver transplant. Part of the T cell pool may stem from the graft donor. The chain is built from TRBV27 and TRBJ2-7; the D gene is possibly TRBD1 (5 bases). This specimen was CD4+ T cells from blood, taken approximately 43 months after liver transplant. The CDR3 is CASSSGHIYGQYF. CDR3 in DNA: TGTGCCAGCAGTTCCGGACACATCTACGGTCAGTACTTC.